This T cell receptor (beta chain) emerged from a study of T cells in Graves' hyperthyroidism and ophthalmopathy. Criteria for exclusion of patients were uncontrolled infection, other autoimmune disease, pregnancy or lactation. The source material, RNA transcripts, was used to amplify TCR beta CDR3 regions. HTBI primers were used for first-round RT-PCR of the TCR CDR3. TCRdb passed the multiplex PCR reads through MiXCR, listing each CDR3 protein once. The sample yields 370,000 or so distinct CDR3 sequences, about 13% seen once. Study-level results: Ophthalmopathy cases were set apart from stable hyperthyroidism by a 13 V-J model.

With respect to this clonotype: Antigen unknown.

This TCR derives from a man aged 25-45 years with Graves' hyperthyroidism that later progressed to Graves' ophthalmopathy. Sequencing was performed on blood.

CDR3 amino acids: CASSSPGFPPQGASGYSPLHF. The CDR3, as DNA: TGTGCCAGCAGTTCCCCGGGGTTCCCGCCCCAGGGGGCATCGGGTTATTCACCCCTCCACTTT. V and J are TRBV28 and TRBJ1-6; TRBD1 agrees at 8 bases. V shed 4 bases and J 8 bases; nucleotides not matched to a gene: 25. Germline-derived CDR1 and CDR2 are MDHEN and SYDVKM. CDR3 length: 21 amino acids.